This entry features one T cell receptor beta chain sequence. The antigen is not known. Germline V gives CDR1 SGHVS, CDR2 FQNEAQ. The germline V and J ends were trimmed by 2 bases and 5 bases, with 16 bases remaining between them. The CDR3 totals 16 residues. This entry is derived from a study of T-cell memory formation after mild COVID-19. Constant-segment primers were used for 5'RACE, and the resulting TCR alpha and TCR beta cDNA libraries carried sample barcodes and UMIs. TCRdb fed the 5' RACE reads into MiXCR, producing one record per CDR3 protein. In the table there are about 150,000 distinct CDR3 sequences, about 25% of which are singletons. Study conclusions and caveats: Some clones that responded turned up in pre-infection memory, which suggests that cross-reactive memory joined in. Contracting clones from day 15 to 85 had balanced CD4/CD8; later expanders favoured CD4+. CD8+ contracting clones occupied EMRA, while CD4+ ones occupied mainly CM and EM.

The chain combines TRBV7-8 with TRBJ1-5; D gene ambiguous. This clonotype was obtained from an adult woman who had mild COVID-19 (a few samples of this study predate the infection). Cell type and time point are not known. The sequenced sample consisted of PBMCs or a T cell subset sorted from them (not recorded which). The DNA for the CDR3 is TGTGCCAGCAGCTTATACTCTGGGCGGAAAGATCAGCCCCAGCATTTT. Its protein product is CASSLYSGRKDQPQHF.